This record covers a single T cell receptor beta chain. This specimen comes from a study of shared clonotypes between healthy human individuals. Running of the assay took place at deep level. Each PCR replicate from the sorted subsets contained about 200 ng DNA, which is around 30,000 T cell genomes. The data were produced by immunoSEQ multiplex PCR, yet TCRdb's version contains in-frame clones alone and is incomplete. Among roughly 2 million clones, approximately 95% were seen once, and the ten largest hold around 1.1%. Naivety among CD8 cells was defined by CD45RO negativity and positive CCR7 selection, thereby excluding terminally differentiated effector memory CD45RA+ cells. Healthy and HIV-negative, the adult donors had no recent acute infections or vaccinations. Donors, without exception, were Caucasian adults residing in Nashville, Tennessee. The sequencing input was naive CD8+ T cells sorted from blood. The origin of this receptor is a man between 18 and 35 years old in good health.

Here the CDR3 DNA reads TGTGCCACCGGGGCAGGAGGATACACTGAAGCTTTCTTT. Protein sequence: CATGAGGYTEAFF. The chain has TRBV15 and TRBJ1-1; D perhaps matches TRBD1 (5 bases). Germline assignment: CDR1 LNHNV and CDR2 YYDKDF (reference sequence). The germline V and J ends were trimmed by 8 bases and 3 bases, with 13 bases remaining between them. This CDR3 is built from 13 residues.